The 27 T cell receptor beta chains below all came from one sample that was sequenced in a study of shared clonotypes between healthy human individuals. As defined, naive CD8 cells were CD45RO-negative and positively selected for CCR7, with terminally differentiated effector memory CD45RA+ cells excluded. Sequencing used immunoSEQ multiplex PCR; TCRdb keeps in-frame clones, though not all of them. This sample has about 2.1 million clones, with 93% found just once. Specimen: naive CD8+ T cells from PBMCs. Receptors originate from a man aged 18-30 years in good health. Some clones in this sample may be carry-over from other donors' samples.

This chain uses TRBV29-1 with TRBJ2-4; 14 bases fit TRBD2. This CDR3 spans 16 amino acids. CDR1 is SQVTM and CDR2 is ANQGSEA in the germline V gene. V was clipped by 7 bases and J by 1 base; unmatched bases: 6. CDR3 loop: CSAGLAGVGAKNIQYF. CDR3 in DNA: TGCAGCGCGGGACTAGCGGGAGTAGGTGCCAAAAACATTCAGTACTTC. The full variable domain, rest sourced from reference TRBV29-1 and TRBJ2-4, is SAVISQKPSRDICQRGTSLTIQCQVDSQVTMMFWYRQQPGQSLTLIATANQGSEATYESGFVIDKFPISRPNLTFSTLTVSNMSPEDSSIYLCSAGLAGVGAKNIQYFGAGTRLSVL.

The rearrangement links TRBV4-3 to TRBJ2-3; D gene uncertain. The CDR3 runs to 14 residues. Per germline, CDR1 LGHNA and CDR2 YSLEER. Deletions cut 3 bases from V and 2 bases from J, with 9 bases between. In DNA form, the CDR3 reads TGCGCCAGCAGCCACTTCTACGACACAGATACGCAGTATTTT. Translating it yields CASSHFYDTDTQYF.

V gene TRBV27 combines with J gene TRBJ2-3; D is unclear. Germline values: CDR1 MNHEY, CDR2 SMNVEV (reference sequence). The ends were cut back, 1 base at V and 2 bases at J, with 13 bases in the middle. The CDR3 covers 16 residues. In nucleotides, the CDR3 is TGTGCCAGCAGTTTATACGCTAGTTCACTCACAGATACGCAGTATTTT. Amino acid sequence: CASSLYASSLTDTQYF.

This clone occurred a few times. The genes are TRBV29-1 and TRBJ1-1; D is ambiguous. Trimming stripped 5 bases from V and 7 bases from J, with 8 bases between. The CDR3 spans 10 residues. Germline CDR1 is SQVTM and CDR2 is ANQGSEA. The CDR3 spells CSVWAFEAFF. In DNA, the CDR3 is TGCAGCGTTTGGGCATTTGAAGCTTTCTTT.

This clone is a singleton in its sample. This specimen includes other DNA sequences encoding the same CDR3. The CDR3 sequence: CATSSVTGGEQYF. DNA for the CDR3: TGTGCCACCAGCAGCGTCACAGGGGGCGAGCAGTACTTC. The chain has TRBV15 and TRBJ2-7, with 8 nucleotides matching TRBD1. From germline, CDR1 is LNHNV and CDR2 YYDKDF (reference sequence). The junction had 4 bases not matched to a gene; V was cut back by 3 bases and J by 6 bases. There are 13 residues in the CDR3.

The gene calls are TRBV25-1 and TRBJ2-5; possible D gene TRBD1, 6 bases. The V gene's germline CDR1 is MGHDK and CDR2 SYGVNS. Trimming removed 6 bases at V and 9 bases at J, with 17 bases between. The length of the CDR3 is 13 residues. In DNA form, the CDR3 reads TGTGCCAGCAGGGGTCAGGGGCCCGGGGCCCAGTACTTC. Translated: CASRGQGPGAQYF.

This chain uses TRBV6-4 with TRBJ2-3, with 10 bases fitting TRBD2. This CDR3 has 16 residues. The germline CDR1 and CDR2 sequences are MRHNA and SNTAGT. The V gene end was trimmed by 3 bases and the J gene end by 1 base; junction bases not matched to a gene: 4. The CDR3 reads CASSESSGSCTDTQYF. In DNA, the CDR3 is TGTGCCAGCAGTGAGTCTAGCGGGAGTTGCACAGATACGCAGTATTTT.

V is TRBV10-1 and J is TRBJ2-7, with a weak D call TRBD1 (5 bases). The V gene's germline CDR1 is WNHNN and CDR2 SYGVQD (reference sequence). V was shortened by 8 bases and J by 4 bases, with 12 bases between the two germline ends. The CDR3 is 12 residues long. The CDR3 DNA is TGCGCCAGCCAGGGCCATACGTACGAGCAGTACTTC. The encoded protein is CASQGHTYEQYF.

This clone appeared a few times. V gene TRBV7-7 combines with J gene TRBJ2-7, with D unclear. The V and J ends lost 3 bases and 2 bases respectively, with 8 bases between them. CDR3 size: 13 residues. Germline V CDR1 and CDR2: SSHAT, FNYEAQ (reference sequence). This chain's CDR3 is CASSFGPTYEQYF. For the CDR3, the DNA is TGTGCCAGCAGCTTCGGCCCTACCTACGAGCAGTACTTC.

This chain connects TRBV28 to TRBJ1-5; TRBD1 matches at 7 bases. Germline lookup yields CDR1 MDHEN and CDR2 SYDVKM. V lost 7 bases and J lost 5; bases outside the gene matches: 8. The CDR3 loop spans 14 amino acids. This chain's CDR3 is CASNPGQAHQPQHF. The CDR3 nucleotides are TGTGCCAGCAACCCCGGACAGGCTCATCAGCCCCAGCATTTT. Together with reference TRBV28 and TRBJ1-5, the CDR3 gives the full variable domain: DVKVTQSSRYLVKRTGEKVFLECVQDMDHENMFWYRQDPGLGLRLIYFSYDVKMKEKGDIPEGYSVSREKKERFSLILESASTNQTSMYLCASNPGQAHQPQHFGDGTRLSIL.

V gene TRBV6-5 combines with J gene TRBJ2-5, with TRBD2 matching over 7 bases. The CDR3 extends over 14 amino acids. Unmatched junction bases numbered 13, after V lost 10 bases and J lost 5 bases. Germline values: CDR1 MNHEY, CDR2 SVGAGI. Written as DNA, the CDR3 is TGTGCCACTTCTCTCGGGGGGATCGGGGAGACCCAGTACTTC. This translates into CATSLGGIGETQYF.

V and J are TRBV4-1 and TRBJ2-7, with a tentative D call TRBD2 (6 bases). CDR1 is MGHRA, CDR2 YSYEKL, per germline. With 3 bases removed from V and 7 bases from J, the gap between germline ends came to 16 bases. The CDR3 sequence is 14 residues long. The CDR3 nucleotides are TGCGCCAGCAGCCAGGGTCCAAGGGCGGGGGAGCAGTACTTC. Its protein product is CASSQGPRAGEQYF.

The J gene is TRBJ2-1, the V gene TRBV10-3; TRBD1 matches at 7 bases. There are 13 residues in the CDR3. CDR1 is ENHRY and CDR2 is SYGVKD in the germline V gene. Trimming cost V 6 bases and J 6 bases; bases outside gene matches: 5. The CDR3 here is CAIRQGSGNEQFF. The CDR3 DNA reads as TGTGCCATCAGACAGGGGTCCGGCAATGAGCAGTTCTTC.

The genes are TRBV9 and TRBJ2-1, with D maybe TRBD1 (6 bases). From germline, CDR1 is SGDLS and CDR2 YYNGEE. The CDR3 extends over 13 amino acids. V was cut by 4 bases and J by 9 bases, with 14 bases left in between. CDR3 in amino acids: CASSPTRGGEQFF. As DNA, the CDR3 is TGTGCCAGCAGCCCCACCCGAGGGGGTGAGCAGTTCTTC. Complete variable domain (other parts from reference TRBV9 and TRBJ2-1): DSGVTQTPKHLITATGQRVTLRCSPRSGDLSVYWYQQSLDQGLQFLIQYYNGEERAKGNILERFSAQQFPDLHSELNLSSLELGDSALYFCASSPTRGGEQFFGPGTRLTVL.

The rearrangement uses TRBV5-6 and TRBJ1-6; D might be TRBD1 (5 bases). This CDR3 contains 11 residues. Germline-derived CDR1 and CDR2 are SGHDT and YYEEEE. Trimming shortened V by 3 bases and J by 15 bases, and 10 bases separated the two germline ends. CDR3 residues: CASSYDSLLHF. The CDR3 nucleotides are TGTGCCAGCAGCTACGACAGTCTCCTCCACTTT.

The rearrangement links TRBV9 to TRBJ1-2; tentatively, D is TRBD1 (6 bases). Germline CDR1 and CDR2: SGDLS and YYNGEE. The CDR3 runs 14 residues. V was trimmed by 0 bases and J by 4 bases, leaving 10 bases between them. CDR3 bases: TGTGCCAGCAGCGTAGTGGGGGGCTCCTATGGCTACACCTTC. Translating gives CASSVVGGSYGYTF.

The chain uses TRBV27 and TRBJ2-7; 7 bases line up with TRBD2. CDR3 size: 14 residues. The J segment lost 5 bases and the V segment lost 2 bases, leaving 6 bases of the junction unmatched. Germline CDR1 reads MNHEY; CDR2 reads SMNVEV (reference sequence). For the CDR3, the DNA is TGTGCCAGCAGTTTAGCGGGAGCGGGCCACGAGCAGTACTTC. Translation: CASSLAGAGHEQYF.

Points on this clone: Other DNA sequences within the sample encode an identical CDR3. This chain links TRBV28 with TRBJ1-1, with a possible D match to TRBD1 (5 bases). The CDR3 covers 13 residues. The germline V gene has CDR1 MDHEN and CDR2 SYDVKM. The V end was cut by 0 bases, the J end by 4 bases, with 6 bases between. The CDR3 DNA is TGTGCCAGCAGTTTATGGGGGGGCACTGAAGCTTTCTTT. It yields the protein CASSLWGGTEAFF.

The V call is TRBV28, the J call TRBJ1-1, with TRBD1 identical over 7 bases. V was clipped by 6 bases and J by 7 bases; unmatched bases: 14. Looked up from germline, CDR1 is MDHEN and CDR2 is SYDVKM. The CDR3 covers 15 residues. The DNA of the CDR3 is TGTGCCAGCAGCTCAGGGGGGGGGACAGCCCGTGAAGCTTTCTTT. This sequence encodes CASSSGGGTAREAFF.

This clone was found once. The same CDR3 is also encoded by other DNA sequences in this sample. This chain's CDR3 is CASSVGLAGPEQYF. The CDR3 nucleotides are TGTGCCAGCAGCGTAGGGCTAGCGGGGCCCGAGCAGTACTTC. The rearrangement links TRBV9 to TRBJ2-7, with 9 bases aligning to TRBD2. CDR1 SGDLS and CDR2 YYNGEE come from the germline V gene. Trimming took 0 bases from V and 6 from J; bases not matched to a gene: 4. This CDR3 region has 14 residues.

The V call is TRBV6-6, the J call TRBJ2-2; 9 nucleotides agree with TRBD1. CDR3 length: 16 amino acids. V dropped 2 bases and J dropped 6; count of bases not matched to a gene: 7. CDR1 and CDR2 from the germline V gene are MNHNY and SVGAGI (reference sequence). CDR3 loop: CASSYTGQGTSGELFF. CDR3 DNA sequence: TGTGCCAGCAGTTACACCGGACAGGGGACGTCCGGGGAGCTGTTTTTT.

The J gene is TRBJ2-2, the V gene TRBV30; 7 positions agree with TRBD1. The CDR3 totals 15 residues. V lost 4 bases, J lost 4 bases, and 9 bases stayed unmatched. Germline V gene sequence: CDR1 GTSNPN, CDR2 SVGIG (reference sequence). In DNA, the CDR3 is TGTGCCTGGACCGCGAGACAGGGATCCACCGGGGAGCTGTTTTTT. It translates to CAWTARQGSTGELFF. Full variable domain (outside the CDR3, taken from reference TRBV30 and TRBJ2-2): SQTIHQWPATLVQPVGSPLSLECTVEGTSNPNLYWYRQAAGRGLQLLFYSVGIGQISSEVPQNLSASRPQDRQFILSSKKLLLSDSGFYLCAWTARQGSTGELFFGEGSRLTVL.

The CDR3 spells CASMSSVYYGYTF. The CDR3 DNA sequence: TGTGCCAGTATGAGCTCCGTTTACTATGGCTACACCTTC. This chain connects TRBV19 to TRBJ1-2; no definite D call. The CDR3 has 13 amino acids. Germline V gives CDR1 LNHDA, CDR2 SQIVND (reference sequence). V gave up 7 bases and J gave up 3 bases, with 12 bases separating them.

The CDR3 is CASRLRTSEGTDTQYF. The CDR3 coding sequence is TGTGCCAGCAGACTCAGGACTAGTGAGGGCACAGATACGCAGTATTTT. The J gene is TRBJ2-3, the V gene TRBV7-9, with TRBD2 identical over 7 bases. CDR1 is SEHNR, CDR2 FQNEAQ, per germline (reference sequence). Trimming removed 6 bases from V and 1 base from J; junction bases left unmatched: 10. CDR3 length equals 16 residues. Drawing the rest from reference TRBV7-9 and TRBJ2-3, the complete variable domain is DTGVSQNPRHKITKRGQNVTFRCDPISEHNRLYWYRQTLGQGPEFLTYFQNEAQLEKSRLLSDRFSAERPKGSFSTLEIQRTEQGDSAMYLCASRLRTSEGTDTQYFGPGTRLTVL.

V and J are TRBV5-6 and TRBJ2-7, with D unclear. V was clipped by 0 bases and J by 5 bases, with 12 bases between them. The V gene's germline CDR1 is SGHDT and CDR2 YYEEEE. The CDR3 covers 14 residues. This CDR3 is CASSLALVGDEQYF. The CDR3 region has the DNA TGTGCCAGCAGCTTGGCCTTGGTAGGTGACGAGCAGTACTTC.

V is TRBV9 and J is TRBJ2-7, with D perhaps matching TRBD1 or TRBD2 (6 bases each). CDR3 length: 15 residues. Trimming stripped 0 bases from V and 5 bases from J, with 15 bases between. Germline assignment: CDR1 SGDLS and CDR2 YYNGEE. The CDR3 DNA reads as TGTGCCAGCAGCGTAGCTCGGGGGCTCGGCAACGAGCAGTACTTC. This codes for CASSVARGLGNEQYF. Together with reference TRBV9 and TRBJ2-7, the CDR3 gives the full variable domain: DSGVTQTPKHLITATGQRVTLRCSPRSGDLSVYWYQQSLDQGLQFLIQYYNGEERAKGNILERFSAQQFPDLHSELNLSSLELGDSALYFCASSVARGLGNEQYFGPGTRLTVT.

The chain couples TRBV11-2 to TRBJ2-1; the D gene is possibly TRBD2 (6 bases). The CDR3 totals 16 residues. The germline CDR1 and CDR2 sequences are SGHAT and FQNNGV. V was clipped by 5 bases and J by 6 bases, with 20 bases between them. Written as DNA, the CDR3 is TGTGCCAGCAGCCCAGTGATAGCGGCTCGACGCAATGAGCAGTTCTTC. It translates to CASSPVIAARRNEQFF.